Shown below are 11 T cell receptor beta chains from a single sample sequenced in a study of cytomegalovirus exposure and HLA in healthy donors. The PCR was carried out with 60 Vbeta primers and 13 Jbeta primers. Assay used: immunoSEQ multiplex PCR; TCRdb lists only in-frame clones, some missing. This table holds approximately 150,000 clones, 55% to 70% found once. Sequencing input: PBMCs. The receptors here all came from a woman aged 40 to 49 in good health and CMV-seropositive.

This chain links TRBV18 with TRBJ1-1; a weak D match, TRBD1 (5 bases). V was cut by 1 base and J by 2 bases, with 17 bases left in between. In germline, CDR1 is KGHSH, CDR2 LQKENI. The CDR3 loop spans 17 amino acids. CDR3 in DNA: TGTGCCAGCTCACCACTCCAGGGCAGATTTGCCAACACTGAAGCTTTCTTT. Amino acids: CASSPLQGRFANTEAFF.

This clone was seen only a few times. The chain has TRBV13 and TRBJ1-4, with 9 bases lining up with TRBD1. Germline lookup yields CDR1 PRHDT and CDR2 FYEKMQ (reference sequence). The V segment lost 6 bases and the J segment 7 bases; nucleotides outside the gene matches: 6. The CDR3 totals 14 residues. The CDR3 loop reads CASRTTGGGEKLFF. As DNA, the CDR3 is TGTGCCAGCAGGACGACAGGGGGAGGTGAAAAACTGTTTTTT. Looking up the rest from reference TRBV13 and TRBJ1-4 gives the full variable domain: AAGVIQSPRHLIKEKRETATLKCYPIPRHDTVYWYQQGPGQDPQFLISFYEKMQSDKGSIPDRFSAQQFSDYHSELNMSSLELGDSALYFCASRTTGGGEKLFFGSGTQLSVL.

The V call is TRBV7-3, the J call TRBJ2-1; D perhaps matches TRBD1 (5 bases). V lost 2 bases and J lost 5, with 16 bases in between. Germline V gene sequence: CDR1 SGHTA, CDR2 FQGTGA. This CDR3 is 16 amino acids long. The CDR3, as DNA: TGTGCCAGCAGCTTATCTGGTCAGGGCCCACACAATGAGCAGTTCTTC. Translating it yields CASSLSGQGPHNEQFF.

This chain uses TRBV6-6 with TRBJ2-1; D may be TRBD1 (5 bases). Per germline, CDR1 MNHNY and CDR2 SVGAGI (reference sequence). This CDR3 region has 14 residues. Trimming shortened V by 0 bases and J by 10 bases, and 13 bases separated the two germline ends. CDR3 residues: CASSYSPWQGEQFF. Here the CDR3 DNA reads TGTGCCAGCAGTTACTCGCCGTGGCAGGGAGAGCAGTTCTTC.

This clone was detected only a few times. This CDR3 reads CASSDRVLETQYF. The CDR3 DNA sequence: TGTGCCAGCAGTGACAGGGTACTCGAGACCCAGTACTTC. The chain joins TRBV5-4 to TRBJ2-5, with 7 bases matching TRBD1. Germline V gene sequence: CDR1 SGHNT, CDR2 YYREEE (reference sequence). The CDR3 contains 13 residues. The V gene end was trimmed by 5 bases and the J gene end by 5 bases; junction bases not matched to a gene: 6.

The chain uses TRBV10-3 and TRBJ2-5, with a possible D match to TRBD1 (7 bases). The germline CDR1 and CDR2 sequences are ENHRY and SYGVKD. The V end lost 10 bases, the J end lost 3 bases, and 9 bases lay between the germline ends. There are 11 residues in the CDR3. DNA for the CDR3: TGTGCCAGCGGGACAGAAGAGACCCAGTACTTC. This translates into CASGTEETQYF.

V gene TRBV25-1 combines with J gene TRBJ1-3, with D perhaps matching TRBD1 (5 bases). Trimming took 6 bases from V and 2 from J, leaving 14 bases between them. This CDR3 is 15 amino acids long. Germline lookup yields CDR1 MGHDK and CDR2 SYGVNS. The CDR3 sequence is CASRGQGFPGNTIYF. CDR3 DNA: TGTGCCAGCAGAGGGCAGGGTTTTCCTGGAAACACCATATATTTT. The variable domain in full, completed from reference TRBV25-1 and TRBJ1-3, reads EADIYQTPRYLVIGTGKKITLECSQTMGHDKMYWYQQDPGMELHLIHYSYGVNSTEKGDLSSESTVSRIRTEHFPLTLESARPSHTSQYLCASRGQGFPGNTIYFGEGSWLTVV.

In DNA, the CDR3 is TGCAGCGCCGGACAGTACATTTCCACAGATACGCAGTATTTT. This sequence encodes CSAGQYISTDTQYF. The rearrangement links TRBV29-1 to TRBJ2-3; maybe TRBD1 (6 bases). The CDR3 is made up of 14 amino acids. V was cut by 7 bases and J by 2 bases, with 16 bases left in between. Germline-derived CDR1 and CDR2 are SQVTM and ANQGSEA.

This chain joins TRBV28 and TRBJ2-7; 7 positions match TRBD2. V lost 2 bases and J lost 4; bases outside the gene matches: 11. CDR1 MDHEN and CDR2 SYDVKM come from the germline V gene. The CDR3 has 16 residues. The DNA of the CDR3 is TGTGCCAGCAGTTTAATCGCCGGGAGGAAGAATTACGAGCAGTACTTC. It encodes CASSLIAGRKNYEQYF.

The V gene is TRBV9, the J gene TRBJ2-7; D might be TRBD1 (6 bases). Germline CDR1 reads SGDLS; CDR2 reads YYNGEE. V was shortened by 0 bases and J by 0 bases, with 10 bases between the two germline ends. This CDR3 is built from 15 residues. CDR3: CASSVDRAASYEQYF. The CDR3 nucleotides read TGTGCCAGCAGCGTAGACAGGGCAGCCTCCTACGAGCAGTACTTC.

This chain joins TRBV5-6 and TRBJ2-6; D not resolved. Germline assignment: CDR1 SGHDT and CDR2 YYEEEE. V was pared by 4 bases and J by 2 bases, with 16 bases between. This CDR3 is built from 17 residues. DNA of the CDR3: TGTGCCAGCAGCCCACTTGGAGCTCGGCCTGGGGCCAACGTCCTGACTTTC. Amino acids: CASSPLGARPGANVLTF. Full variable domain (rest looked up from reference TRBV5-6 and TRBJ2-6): DAGVTQSPTHLIKTRGQQVTLRCSPKSGHDTVSWYQQALGQGPQFIFQYYEEEERQRGNFPDRFSGHQFPNYSSELNVNALLLGDSALYLCASSPLGARPGANVLTFGAGSRLTVL.